A single sample is the source of the 9 T cell receptor beta chains below, sequenced in a study of shared clonotypes between healthy human individuals. Sequencing was performed with immunoSEQ multiplex PCR; in TCRdb, only in-frame clones are kept and a portion is missing. The sample shows around 700,000 clones, roughly 73% of them seen only once. The sequenced material came from memory CD4+ T cells sorted from blood. The subset here: CD45RA-negative fraction. The receptors derive from a woman in her thirties in good health.

This clone was recorded at least ten times. The chain recombines TRBV2 with TRBJ1-2; 7 bases agree with TRBD1. Trimming removed 10 bases from V and 7 bases from J; junction bases left unmatched: 9. Germline CDR1 is SNHLY and CDR2 is FYNNEI. CDR3 size: 12 residues. The CDR3 coding sequence is TGTGCCAACGCCGACAGGGTAGCTGGCTACACCTTC. This encodes CANADRVAGYTF.

Details on this clone: Additional DNA sequences in this sample encode the identical CDR3. J is TRBJ2-3 and V is TRBV2, with 9 nucleotides matching TRBD2. Germline-derived CDR1 and CDR2 are SNHLY and FYNNEI. This CDR3 has 15 residues. The J segment lost 4 bases and the V segment lost 6 bases, leaving 8 bases of the junction unmatched. CDR3: CASRSLAGRADTQYF. The CDR3 DNA follows: TGTGCCAGCAGGAGCCTAGCGGGAAGAGCAGATACGCAGTATTTT. The variable domain in full, completed from reference TRBV2 and TRBJ2-3, reads EPEVTQTPSHQVTQMGQEVILRCVPISNHLYFYWYRQILGQKVEFLVSFYNNEISEKSEIFDDQFSVERPDGSNFTLKIRSTKLEDSAMYFCASRSLAGRADTQYFGPGTRLTVL.

The chain links TRBV6-5 to TRBJ2-5, with a weak D call TRBD1 (6 bases). V shed 5 bases and J shed 5 bases, with 9 bases lying between them. CDR1 and CDR2 from the germline V gene are MNHEY and SVGAGI. CDR3 length: 12 amino acids. The CDR3 here is CASSQGSETQYF. In nucleotides, the CDR3 is TGTGCCAGCAGTCAGGGGAGTGAGACCCAGTACTTC.

This chain connects TRBV5-1 to TRBJ2-5, with 11 bases lining up with TRBD1. CDR1 is SGHRS and CDR2 is YFSETQ in the germline V gene. After removal of 4 bases from V and 4 bases from J, the junction contained 3 bases not matched to a gene. CDR3 length equals 14 residues. This chain's CDR3 is CASSQGTGGETQYF. The CDR3 coding sequence is TGCGCCAGCAGCCAGGGGACAGGGGGAGAGACCCAGTACTTC.

The J gene is TRBJ2-7, the V gene TRBV28, with a tentative D call TRBD1 (6 bases). Trimming pared 3 bases from V and 0 bases from J, leaving 15 bases between. This CDR3 has 16 amino acids. Germline loops: CDR1 MDHEN, CDR2 SYDVKM. CDR3 amino acids: CASSFRGRQASYEQYF. For the CDR3, the DNA is TGTGCCAGCAGTTTTCGGGGACGACAGGCCTCCTACGAGCAGTACTTC.

The V and J genes are TRBV19 and TRBJ1-5; D possibly corresponds to TRBD1 (6 bases). Trimming stripped 8 bases from V and 7 bases from J, with 18 bases between. There are 14 residues in the CDR3. Germline assignment: CDR1 LNHDA and CDR2 SQIVND (reference sequence). The CDR3 nucleotides are TGTGCCAGTCTAAAAGGGGGGGTAGGGCAGCCCCAGCATTTT. The encoded protein is CASLKGGVGQPQHF.

The chain has TRBV2 and TRBJ2-1; possibly TRBD1 for D (6 bases). Germline CDR1 and CDR2: SNHLY and FYNNEI. Deletions cut 6 bases from V and 3 bases from J, with 12 bases between. The CDR3 loop spans 14 amino acids. The CDR3 sequence is CASSKTGNYNEQFF. In DNA, the CDR3 is TGTGCCAGCAGCAAGACAGGAAACTACAATGAGCAGTTCTTC.

The gene calls are TRBV27 and TRBJ1-5, with 7 bases fitting TRBD1. CDR1 and CDR2 from the germline V gene are MNHEY and SMNVEV (reference sequence). The CDR3 has 15 amino acids. Trimming cost V 3 bases and J 3 bases; bases outside gene matches: 5. The CDR3 coding sequence is TGTGCCAGCAGTTTCCGGGACAGTTACAATCAGCCCCAGCATTTT. This translates into CASSFRDSYNQPQHF.

The V gene is TRBV23-1, the J gene TRBJ1-5; TRBD1 aligns across 7 bases. TRBV23-1 is annotated as an ORF whose role is uncertain. With 2 bases clipped from V and 3 bases from J, the junction kept 1 base outside the gene matches. This CDR3 has 14 residues. The CDR3 here is CASSQGQVNQPQHF. The CDR3 DNA reads TGCGCCAGCAGTCAAGGACAGGTCAATCAGCCCCAGCATTTT.